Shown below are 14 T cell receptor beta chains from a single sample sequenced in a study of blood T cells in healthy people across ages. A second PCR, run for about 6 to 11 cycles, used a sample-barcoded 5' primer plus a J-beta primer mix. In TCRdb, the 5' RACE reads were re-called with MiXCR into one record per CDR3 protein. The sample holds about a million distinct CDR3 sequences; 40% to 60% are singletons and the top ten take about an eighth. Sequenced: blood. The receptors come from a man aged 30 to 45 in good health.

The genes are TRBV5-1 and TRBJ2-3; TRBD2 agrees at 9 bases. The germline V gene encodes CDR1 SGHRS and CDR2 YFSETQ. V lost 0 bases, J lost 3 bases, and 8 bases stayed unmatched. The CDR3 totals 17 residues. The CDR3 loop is CASSLEWASGTTDTQYF. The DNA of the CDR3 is TGCGCCAGCAGCTTGGAGTGGGCTAGCGGGACGACAGATACGCAGTATTTT.

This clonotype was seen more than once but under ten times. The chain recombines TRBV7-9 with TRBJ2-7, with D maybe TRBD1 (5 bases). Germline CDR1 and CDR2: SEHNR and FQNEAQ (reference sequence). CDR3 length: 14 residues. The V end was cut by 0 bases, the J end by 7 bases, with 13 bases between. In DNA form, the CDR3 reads TGTGCCAGCAGCTTAGCCGCAGGACAAGGGGAGCAGTACTTC. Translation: CASSLAAGQGEQYF.

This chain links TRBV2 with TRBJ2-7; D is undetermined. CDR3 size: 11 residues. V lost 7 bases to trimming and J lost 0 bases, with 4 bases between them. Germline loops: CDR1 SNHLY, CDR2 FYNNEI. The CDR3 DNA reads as TGTGCCAGCACACCCTCCTACGAGCAGTACTTC. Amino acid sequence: CASTPSYEQYF.

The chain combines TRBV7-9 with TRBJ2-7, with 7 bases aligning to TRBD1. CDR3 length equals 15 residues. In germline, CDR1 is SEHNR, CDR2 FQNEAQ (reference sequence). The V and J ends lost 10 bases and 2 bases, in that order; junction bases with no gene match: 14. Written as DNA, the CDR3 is TGTGCCACCACCCCGAAGGGGACAGTTCCCTACGAGCAGTACTTC. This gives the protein CATTPKGTVPYEQYF.

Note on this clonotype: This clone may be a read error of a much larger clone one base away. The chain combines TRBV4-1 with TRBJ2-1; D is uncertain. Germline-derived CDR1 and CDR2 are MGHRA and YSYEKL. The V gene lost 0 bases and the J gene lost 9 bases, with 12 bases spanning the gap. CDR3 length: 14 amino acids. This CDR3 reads CASSQEAGFREQFF. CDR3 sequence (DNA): TGCGCCAGCAGCCAAGAGGCCGGTTTTCGTGAGCAGTTCTTC.

The CDR3 protein is CSARVRGTTEAFF. For the CDR3, the DNA is TGCAGTGCTAGAGTTAGAGGGACCACTGAAGCTTTCTTT. The chain recombines TRBV20-1 with TRBJ1-1; a weak D match, TRBD1 (5 bases). CDR1 is DFQATT, CDR2 SNEGSKA, per germline (reference sequence). The CDR3 has 13 residues. V lost 1 base and J 4 bases, leaving 10 bases between the germline ends.

The CDR3 is CASSSSFLGAKNIQYF. In DNA form, the CDR3 reads TGTGCCAGCAGCTCGTCTTTTTTGGGGGCCAAAAACATTCAGTACTTC. The V gene is TRBV11-2, the J gene TRBJ2-4, with D hard to call. Trimming cost V 4 bases and J 1 base, with 14 bases left between them. This CDR3 is 16 amino acids long. Germline values: CDR1 SGHAT, CDR2 FQNNGV.

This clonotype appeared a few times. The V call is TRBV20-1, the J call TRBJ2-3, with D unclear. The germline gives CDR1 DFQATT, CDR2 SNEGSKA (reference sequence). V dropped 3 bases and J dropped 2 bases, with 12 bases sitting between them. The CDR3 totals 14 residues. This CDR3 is CSASTPWNTDTQYF. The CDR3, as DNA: TGCAGTGCTAGTACACCCTGGAACACAGATACGCAGTATTTT.

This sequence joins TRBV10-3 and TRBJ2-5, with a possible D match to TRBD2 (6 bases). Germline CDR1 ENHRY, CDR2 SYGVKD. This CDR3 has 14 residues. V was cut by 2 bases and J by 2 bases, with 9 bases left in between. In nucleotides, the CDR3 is TGTGCCATCAGTGAGGGAGGGGTTCAAGAGACCCAGTACTTC. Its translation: CAISEGGVQETQYF.

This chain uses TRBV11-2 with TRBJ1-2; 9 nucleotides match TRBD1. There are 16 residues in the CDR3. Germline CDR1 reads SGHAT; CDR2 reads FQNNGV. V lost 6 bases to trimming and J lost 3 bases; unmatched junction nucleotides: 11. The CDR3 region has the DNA TGTGCCAGCAGTTTGACTGTCCGGGACAGGGACTATGGCTACACCTTC. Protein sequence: CASSLTVRDRDYGYTF. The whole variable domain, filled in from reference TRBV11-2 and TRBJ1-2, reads EAGVAQSPRYKIIEKRQSVAFWCNPISGHATLYWYQQILGQGPKLLIQFQNNGVVDDSQLPKDRFSAERLKGVDSTLKIQPAKLEDSAVYLCASSLTVRDRDYGYTFGSGTRLTVV.

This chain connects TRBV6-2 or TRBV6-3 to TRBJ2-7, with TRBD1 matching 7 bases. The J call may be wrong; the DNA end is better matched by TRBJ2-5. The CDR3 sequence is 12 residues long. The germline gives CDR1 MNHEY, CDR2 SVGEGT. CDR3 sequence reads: CASSGTAETQYF. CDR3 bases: TGTGCCAGCAGCGGGACAGCAGAGACCCAGTACTTC.

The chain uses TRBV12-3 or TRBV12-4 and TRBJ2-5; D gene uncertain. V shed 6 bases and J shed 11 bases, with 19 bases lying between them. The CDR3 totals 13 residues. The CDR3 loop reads CASSMLPRNEQYF. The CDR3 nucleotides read TGTGCCAGCAGCATGCTCCCTAGGAATGAGCAGTACTTC.

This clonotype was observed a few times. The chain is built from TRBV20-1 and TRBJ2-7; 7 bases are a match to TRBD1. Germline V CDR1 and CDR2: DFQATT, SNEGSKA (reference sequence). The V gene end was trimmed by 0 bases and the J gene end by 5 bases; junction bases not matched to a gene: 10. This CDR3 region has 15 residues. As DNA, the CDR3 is TGCAGTGCTAGAGAAGCAATGACAGGGAGAGACGAGCAGTACTTC. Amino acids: CSAREAMTGRDEQYF.

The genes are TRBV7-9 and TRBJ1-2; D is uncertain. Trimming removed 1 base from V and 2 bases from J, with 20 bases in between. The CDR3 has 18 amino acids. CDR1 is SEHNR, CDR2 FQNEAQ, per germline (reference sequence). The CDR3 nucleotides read TGTGCCAGCAGCTTAGGACGGTCCACCTCCGATGGAAACTATGGCTACACCTTC. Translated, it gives CASSLGRSTSDGNYGYTF.